The 12 T cell receptor beta chains below all came from one sample that was sequenced in a study of T cell responses to AZD1222 COVID-19 vaccine. Using immunoSEQ multiplex PCR, the repertoire was profiled, and TCRdb retains in-frame clones only, with some absent. Among about 150,000 clones listed, 80% to 95% were seen once. The sequences come from peripheral blood, collected 28 days after the second AZD1222 dose. The receptor set was obtained from an adult who received the AZD1222 COVID-19 vaccine.

This clone was detected once. This rearrangement joins TRBV6-5 to TRBJ1-6; 7 bases line up with TRBD1. CDR1 is MNHEY and CDR2 is SVGAGI in the germline V gene. The CDR3 runs 16 residues. With V trimmed by 3 bases and J by 10 bases, 12 bases remained unmatched. The CDR3 coding sequence is TGTGCCAGCAGTTATACTATGGGGCAGGGGGACTCACCCCTCCACTTT. It translates to CASSYTMGQGDSPLHF.

The V gene is TRBV18, the J gene TRBJ1-2; no reliable D call. Trimming took 1 base from V and 8 from J, leaving 8 bases between them. The germline V gene has CDR1 KGHSH and CDR2 LQKENI. This CDR3 is built from 12 residues. The CDR3 DNA sequence: TGTGCCAGCTCACCACGGGAAACCGGCTACACCTTC. Encoded protein: CASSPRETGYTF.

This chain connects TRBV13 to TRBJ2-2; D remains unclear. Deletions cut 1 base from V and 6 bases from J, with 6 bases between. Germline CDR1 PRHDT, CDR2 FYEKMQ (reference sequence). The CDR3 contains 13 residues. The CDR3 nucleotides are TGTGCCAGCAGCTTAGCCTACGCCGGGGAGCTGTTTTTT. Amino acids: CASSLAYAGELFF.

The chain has TRBV15 and TRBJ2-7; 12 positions agree with TRBD1. The junction had 0 bases not matched to a gene; V was cut back by 1 base and J by 2 bases. CDR1 and CDR2 from the germline V gene are LNHNV and YYDKDF (reference sequence). This CDR3 is 15 amino acids long. CDR3 nucleotide sequence: TGTGCCACCAGCAGAGGGGACAGGGGGCCCTACGAGCAGTACTTC. This gives the protein CATSRGDRGPYEQYF.

The rearrangement joins TRBV24-1 to TRBJ2-1, with 10 bases identical to TRBD2. Germline CDR1 reads KGHDR; CDR2 reads SFDVKD. The ends lost 5 bases at V and 4 bases at J; junction bases unmatched: 7. The length of the CDR3 is 16 residues. CDR3 nucleotide sequence: TGTGCCACCAGTGGGTCCGGGACTAGCGTATACAATGAGCAGTTCTTC. Translation: CATSGSGTSVYNEQFF.

The chain carries TRBV5-4 and TRBJ1-2; the D gene is possibly TRBD1 (5 bases). The CDR3 loop spans 14 amino acids. Germline V lookup: CDR1 SGHNT, CDR2 YYREEE (reference sequence). Trimming removed 4 bases from V and 6 bases from J, with 16 bases in between. CDR3 sequence reads: CASSGRGEIHGYTF. The CDR3, as DNA: TGTGCCAGCAGCGGTCGGGGGGAGATCCATGGCTACACCTTC.

Points on this clone: The sample contains more than one DNA sequence encoding this CDR3. The chain is built from TRBV18 and TRBJ2-4; TRBD2 matches at 7 bases. The CDR3 totals 15 residues. CDR1 and CDR2 from the germline V gene are KGHSH and LQKENI. V was clipped by 0 bases and J by 1 base; unmatched bases: 0. CDR3 amino acids: CASSPPGGAKNIQYF. As DNA, the CDR3 is TGTGCCAGCTCACCACCGGGGGGGGCCAAAAACATTCAGTACTTC.

The genes are TRBV20-1 and TRBJ1-5, with no clear D. Germline CDR1 DFQATT, CDR2 SNEGSKA (reference sequence). The V and J ends lost 3 bases and 1 base respectively, with 10 bases between them. The CDR3 spans 14 residues. The CDR3 DNA follows: TGCAGTGCTAGTGTCGCTAGCAGCAATCAGCCCCAGCATTTT. This sequence encodes CSASVASSNQPQHF.

V usage is TRBV5-4 and J usage is TRBJ2-1; TRBD2 aligns across 9 bases. Per the germline V gene, CDR1 is SGHNT and CDR2 is YYREEE (reference sequence). V trimming: 4 bases; J trimming: 4 bases; junction bases outside the gene matches: 12. This CDR3 contains 17 residues. CDR3 region: CASSQAVVTSGYNEQFF. The CDR3 DNA reads TGTGCCAGCAGCCAAGCAGTTGTTACTAGCGGGTACAATGAGCAGTTCTTC.

The count of this clone is one. This rearrangement joins TRBV29-1 to TRBJ2-3; possibly TRBD1 or TRBD2 for D (5 bases each). Trimming stripped 7 bases from V and 0 bases from J, with 11 bases between. This CDR3 contains 13 residues. Looked up from germline, CDR1 is SQVTM and CDR2 is ANQGSEA. The CDR3 DNA reads as TGCAGCGCTCCGGGACCCAGCACAGATACGCAGTATTTT. Its protein is CSAPGPSTDTQYF.

The gene calls are TRBV10-3 and TRBJ2-5, with D perhaps assigned TRBD1 or TRBD2 (5 bases each). The CDR3 runs 14 residues. V gave up 11 bases and J gave up 5 bases, with 21 bases separating them. Germline CDR1 ENHRY, CDR2 SYGVKD. The CDR3 DNA reads TGTGCCCCAACACGGGACGGAACCGGGGAGACCCAGTACTTC. It encodes CAPTRDGTGETQYF.

The chain carries TRBV28 and TRBJ1-2, with D hard to call. The germline CDR1 and CDR2 sequences are MDHEN and SYDVKM. V dropped 0 bases and J dropped 4 bases, with 3 bases sitting between them. The CDR3 consists of 12 residues. The CDR3 DNA sequence: TGTGCCAGCAGTTTATGGGTCTATGGCTACACCTTC. Protein sequence: CASSLWVYGYTF.